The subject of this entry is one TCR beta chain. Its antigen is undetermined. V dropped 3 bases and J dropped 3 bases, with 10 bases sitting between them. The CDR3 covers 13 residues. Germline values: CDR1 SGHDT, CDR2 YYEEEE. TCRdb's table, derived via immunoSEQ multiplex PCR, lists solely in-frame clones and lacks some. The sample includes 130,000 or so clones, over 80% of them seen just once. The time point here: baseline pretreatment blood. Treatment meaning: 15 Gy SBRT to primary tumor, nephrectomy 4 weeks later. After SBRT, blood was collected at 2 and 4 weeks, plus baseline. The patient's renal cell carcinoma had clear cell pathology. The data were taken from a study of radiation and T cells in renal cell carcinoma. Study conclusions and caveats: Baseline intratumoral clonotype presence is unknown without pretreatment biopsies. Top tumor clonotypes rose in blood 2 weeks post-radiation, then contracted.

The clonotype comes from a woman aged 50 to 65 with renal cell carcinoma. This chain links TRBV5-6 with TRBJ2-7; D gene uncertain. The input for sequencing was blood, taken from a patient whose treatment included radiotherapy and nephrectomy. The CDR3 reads CASSYTASYEQYF. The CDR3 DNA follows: TGTGCCAGCAGCTATACAGCAAGCTACGAGCAGTACTTC.